This TCR beta chain was found in a study of blood T cells in healthy people across ages. Across the whole study: Every two T cells gave about one barcoded beta molecule via template switching. Overall study results and limits: Donors of long life had a larger count of naive CD4+ cells and greater diversity than aged donors. No one knew whether donors had CMV, which possibly confounded expanded clonotype changes.

The length of the CDR3 is 17 residues. CDR1 is SGDLS and CDR2 is YYNGEE in the germline V gene. Trimming cost V 3 bases and J 4 bases; bases outside gene matches: 7. This clonotype has just a few counts. Its antigen is still unknown. A second PCR of about 7 to 12 cycles used a sample-barcoded 5' primer and a J-beta primer mix. TCRdb redid the calling of the 5' RACE reads with MiXCR, one entry per CDR3 protein. Counted here are hundreds of thousands of distinct CDR3 sequences, about 61% occurring once; the ten biggest clones make up about a quarter. This clonotype was obtained from a middle-aged man in good health. V and J are TRBV9 and TRBJ2-1, with 13 bases identical to TRBD2. Sequenced sample: blood. DNA for the CDR3: TGTGCCAGCAGCGCACCACTAGCGGGAGGGCCTTACAATGAGCAGTTCTTC. Residues: CASSAPLAGGPYNEQFF.